One sample yielded the 2 T cell receptor beta chains listed below, sequenced in a study of neurological immune-mediated disorders. TCRdb used MiXCR to reprocess the 5' RACE reads, holding one entry per CDR3 protein. The profile shows roughly 76,000 distinct CDR3 sequences, roughly 3.1% of them singletons. Source material: PBMCs. The origin of the receptors is a woman aged 50 to 60 with multiple sclerosis.

This clonotype was found many times. The rearrangement uses TRBV11-2 and TRBJ2-1; D is unresolved. From germline, CDR1 is SGHAT and CDR2 FQNNGV. The CDR3 contains 13 residues. Trimming pared 0 bases from V and 6 bases from J, leaving 6 bases between. The CDR3 loop reads CASSLELLNEQFF. The CDR3 region has the DNA TGTGCCAGCAGCTTAGAACTACTCAATGAGCAGTTCTTC.

This clonotype appeared many times. The V call is TRBV10-3, the J call TRBJ2-5; 8 bases match TRBD2. The CDR3 covers 14 residues. J lost 5 bases, V lost 6 bases, and 8 bases had no gene match. The germline V gene encodes CDR1 ENHRY and CDR2 SYGVKD. CDR3 protein: CAIRRDRGGETQYF. The CDR3 DNA reads TGTGCCATCAGAAGGGACCGCGGGGGGGAGACCCAGTACTTC.